This T cell receptor (beta chain) derives from a study of spatial heterogeneity in lung cancer. Across the whole study: Raw reads contained each unique TCR and UMI combination more than ten times on average.

The study tagged each TCR cDNA molecule with a unique molecular identifier. TCRdb called the 5' RACE reads again in MiXCR, with one record for every CDR3 protein. This sample has fewer than 7,000 distinct CDR3 sequences; approximately 7.5% occur once, and the top ten carry around 27%. Time point meaning: sample taken at primary tumor resection. Broader study findings: Tumors with more nonsynonymous mutations had more expanded intratumoral alpha and beta TCRs.

This clonotype was counted ten times or more. As yet, its antigen is unknown. The CDR3 runs to 14 residues. The V gene's germline CDR1 is MNHNY and CDR2 SVGAGI (reference sequence). With 5 bases removed from V and 3 bases from J, the gap between germline ends came to 11 bases. This material consisted of lung tumor tissue, taken at surgery. This TCR came from a female donor with early-stage non-small cell lung cancer. This sequence joins TRBV6-6 and TRBJ1-5, with D perhaps matching TRBD1 (6 bases). The CDR3: CASSNTGNNQPQHF. CDR3 coding DNA: TGTGCCAGCAGTAACACAGGGAACAATCAGCCCCAGCATTTT.